One sample yielded the 28 T cell receptor beta chains listed below, sequenced in a study of regulatory T cells in long-lasting Graves disease. Relying on iRepertoire HTBI primers and Arm-PCR of CDR3 regions, the team built TCR beta libraries. TCRdb reprocessed the multiplex PCR reads via MiXCR and lists one record per CDR3 protein. Of 390,000 or so distinct CDR3 sequences listed, more than 20% are singletons. Time point here: persistent/refractory GD, antithyroid drugs over 5 years with positive TRAb. PBMCs were the source of the RNA used for TCR sequencing. The specimen comprised peripheral blood mononuclear cells (PBMCs), sampled when the disease was refractory, from a patient treated with antithyroid drugs. All receptors derive from a woman aged 40 to 49 with Graves disease.

This chain links TRBV6-1 with TRBJ2-7; a weak D match, TRBD2 (6 bases). V was trimmed by 6 bases and J by 4 bases, leaving 7 bases between them. CDR3 length: 11 residues. Germline CDR1 MNHNS, CDR2 SASEGT. The chain's CDR3 is CASRREYEQYF. The CDR3 DNA follows: TGTGCCAGCAGACGGGAGTACGAGCAGTACTTC.

The gene calls are TRBV2 and TRBJ1-5; 7 positions agree with TRBD1. The germline CDR1 and CDR2 sequences are SNHLY and FYNNEI. V lost 5 bases to trimming and J lost 9 bases; unmatched junction nucleotides: 10. The CDR3 length is 14 residues. CDR3 in amino acids: CASSLTGFERPQHF. The CDR3 coding sequence is TGTGCCAGCAGTTTGACAGGGTTTGAAAGGCCCCAGCATTTT.

This clonotype was seen at least ten times. The V gene is TRBV15, the J gene TRBJ2-5; no definite D call. The CDR3 length is 15 residues. The V gene's germline CDR1 is LNHNV and CDR2 YYDKDF (reference sequence). The V gene lost 3 bases and the J gene lost 4 bases, with 15 bases spanning the gap. In nucleotides, the CDR3 is TGTGCCACCAGCAGCTCTCGAGCAGGCAGAGAGACCCAGTACTTC. This gives the protein CATSSSRAGRETQYF.

This clonotype showed up many times. The chain combines TRBV6-5 with TRBJ2-7, with 7 bases lining up with TRBD2. The CDR3 has 18 residues. With V trimmed by 3 bases and J by 3 bases, 17 bases remained unmatched. Germline loops: CDR1 MNHEY, CDR2 SVGAGI. For the CDR3, the DNA is TGTGCCAGCAGTTATCGTATCAGGACGGGAGGAGAACTCTACGAGCAGTACTTC. As protein: CASSYRIRTGGELYEQYF.

V usage is TRBV9 and J usage is TRBJ1-2; D gene uncertain. Per germline, CDR1 SGDLS and CDR2 YYNGEE. V was trimmed by 0 bases and J by 0 bases, leaving 18 bases between them. CDR3 size: 18 residues. This CDR3 reads CASSVGRGQASTNYGYTF. As DNA, the CDR3 is TGTGCCAGCAGCGTAGGACGAGGGCAGGCCTCTACTAACTATGGCTACACCTTC.

This clonotype was observed at least ten times. The chain joins TRBV11-2 to TRBJ2-2, with D possibly being TRBD1 (5 bases). V lost 6 bases to trimming and J lost 3 bases, with 17 bases between them. The CDR3 covers 16 residues. The germline CDR1 and CDR2 sequences are SGHAT and FQNNGV. This CDR3 is CASRFIRGRDTGELFF. As DNA, the CDR3 is TGTGCCAGCAGGTTTATAAGGGGCAGGGACACCGGGGAGCTGTTTTTT.

The CDR3 DNA is TGCGCCAGCAGCCCATGGGGGGGGGTGGGCTACGAGCAGTACTTC. Translating it yields CASSPWGGVGYEQYF. V is TRBV4-1 and J is TRBJ2-7; 7 nucleotides agree with TRBD2. Germline loops: CDR1 MGHRA, CDR2 YSYEKL. The trim removed 4 bases at V and 3 bases at J, leaving 9 bases unmatched. This CDR3 is 15 amino acids long.

This clonotype was seen repeatedly, ten times or more. The chain links TRBV11-2 to TRBJ1-6, with D hard to call. This CDR3 comprises 12 residues. The V end lost 3 bases, the J end lost 6 bases, and 3 bases lay between the germline ends. CDR1 and CDR2 from the germline V gene are SGHAT and FQNNGV. The CDR3, as DNA: TGTGCCAGCAGCTTTACTAATTCACCCCTCCACTTT. Amino acid sequence: CASSFTNSPLHF. Variable domain in full (rest from reference TRBV11-2 and TRBJ1-6): EAGVAQSPRYKIIEKRQSVAFWCNPISGHATLYWYQQILGQGPKLLIQFQNNGVVDDSQLPKDRFSAERLKGVDSTLKIQPAKLEDSAVYLCASSFTNSPLHFGNGTRLTVT.

Many counts were recorded for this clonotype. V is TRBV28 and J is TRBJ2-2, with TRBD1 matching over 12 bases. CDR3 length: 15 residues. J was trimmed by 3 bases and V by 8 bases; bases with no gene match: 4. Germline CDR1 is MDHEN and CDR2 is SYDVKM. This CDR3 reads CASGTGGVHTGELFF. In nucleotides, the CDR3 is TGTGCCAGCGGGACAGGGGGCGTTCACACCGGGGAGCTGTTTTTT.

This clonotype showed up many times. The chain is built from TRBV28 and TRBJ2-7, with a tentative D call TRBD1 (6 bases). Germline CDR1 is MDHEN and CDR2 is SYDVKM. The CDR3 is 14 residues long. V was shortened by 3 bases and J by 2 bases, with 11 bases between the two germline ends. The CDR3 loop is CASSFGQKTYEQYF. The CDR3 DNA reads TGTGCCAGCAGTTTCGGACAGAAGACCTACGAGCAGTACTTC.

V usage is TRBV28 and J usage is TRBJ2-5; D may correspond to TRBD1 or TRBD2 (5 bases each). The end of the DNA fits TRBJ2-1 better, so the J call may be wrong. The CDR3 has 15 amino acids. The germline V gene encodes CDR1 MDHEN and CDR2 SYDVKM. CDR3: CASSTPGRNNNEQFF. The CDR3 DNA is TGTGCCAGCAGTACCCCGGGACGCAATAACAATGAGCAGTTCTTC.

The chain employs TRBV28 and TRBJ2-1; D ambiguous. Per the germline V gene, CDR1 is MDHEN and CDR2 is SYDVKM. V lost 3 bases to trimming and J lost 0 bases, with 12 bases between them. CDR3 length: 16 amino acids. The CDR3, as DNA: TGTGCCAGCAGTTTGTGGCAAGATAGCTCCTACAATGAGCAGTTCTTC. Translation gives CASSLWQDSSYNEQFF.

This clonotype was detected only a few times. This chain uses TRBV5-1 with TRBJ2-7; maybe TRBD1 (6 bases). CDR1 SGHRS and CDR2 YFSETQ come from the germline V gene. This CDR3 is 15 amino acids long. Trimming cost V 2 bases and J 3 bases, with 15 bases left between them. CDR3 residues: CASSFTTGEGYEQYF. The DNA for the CDR3 is TGCGCCAGCAGCTTTACGACAGGTGAGGGCTACGAGCAGTACTTC.

A remark on this clonotype: A clone one base away is much larger, so this may be a read error. This chain connects TRBV19 to TRBJ2-5, with unresolved D. Germline CDR1 reads LNHDA; CDR2 reads SQIVND (reference sequence). The CDR3 consists of 12 residues. The CDR3 loop reads CASSESGETQCF. The DNA for the CDR3 is TGTGCCAGTAGCGAATCCGGCGAGACCCAGTGCTTC. The full variable domain, its missing parts supplied by reference TRBV19 and TRBJ2-5, is DGGITQSPKYLFRKEGQNVTLSCEQNLNHDAMYWYRQDPGQGLRLIYYSQIVNDFQKGDIAEGYSVSREKKESFPLTVTSAQKNPTAFYLCASSESGETQCFGPGTRLLVL.

The table lists this clonotype with a few counts. The CDR3 bases are TGTGCCAGCAGCCAAACCGGGACCCCAAAGGGGACTGAAGCTTTCTTT. Protein product: CASSQTGTPKGTEAFF. This chain joins TRBV11-2 and TRBJ1-1, with D tentatively TRBD1 (5 bases). The germline V gene encodes CDR1 SGHAT and CDR2 FQNNGV. The CDR3 is 16 amino acids. V was shortened by 5 bases and J by 5 bases, with 21 bases between the two germline ends. Full variable domain (missing parts from reference TRBV11-2 and TRBJ1-1): EAGVAQSPRYKIIEKRQSVAFWCNPISGHATLYWYQQILGQGPKLLIQFQNNGVVDDSQLPKDRFSAERLKGVDSTLKIQPAKLEDSAVYLCASSQTGTPKGTEAFFGQGTRLTVV.

The V and J genes are TRBV6-1 and TRBJ2-7, with TRBD2 matching over 9 bases. The V gene's germline CDR1 is MNHNS and CDR2 SASEGT. The CDR3 runs to 13 residues. Unmatched junction bases numbered 6, after V lost 6 bases and J lost 6 bases. CDR3 sequence reads: CASRGTSPSEQYF. Written as DNA, the CDR3 is TGTGCCAGCAGGGGGACTAGCCCTAGCGAGCAGTACTTC.

This clonotype was seen many times. This rearrangement joins TRBV7-8 to TRBJ2-7; the match to TRBD2 covers 10 bases. Germline-derived CDR1 and CDR2 are SGHVS and FQNEAQ. The CDR3 contains 15 residues. J was trimmed by 6 bases and V by 4 bases; bases with no gene match: 9. The CDR3 DNA follows: TGTGCCAGCAGCTATGGAACTAGCGGGGTCCGCGAGCAGTACTTC. Translated: CASSYGTSGVREQYF.

On this clonotype: Just one base apart from a much larger clone, this may be a read error. The gene calls are TRBV12-3 or TRBV12-4 and TRBJ2-2, with 10 positions matching TRBD2. The CDR3 totals 15 residues. CDR3 sequence (DNA): TGTACCAGCAGTGCCGCTAGCGGGAGCACCGGGGAGCTGTTTTTT. Amino acid sequence: CTSSAASGSTGELFF.

The chain couples TRBV12-3 or TRBV12-4 to TRBJ1-2, with D possibly being TRBD1 (6 bases). Between the trimmed V and J ends, which lost 7 bases and 8 bases, there was a span of 11 bases. The CDR3 is 11 amino acids. DNA of the CDR3: TGTGCCAGCAAATGGGGGCGGGGCTACACCTTC. It specifies CASKWGRGYTF.

This clonotype was picked up many times. V and J are TRBV2 and TRBJ2-2, with 8 nucleotides matching TRBD1. Trimming removed 7 bases from V and 6 bases from J; junction bases left unmatched: 10. This CDR3 is 15 amino acids long. Germline CDR1 and CDR2: SNHLY and FYNNEI. The CDR3, as DNA: TGTGCCAGCACCAAGGACAGGGAGTTCGCCGGGGAGCTGTTTTTT. This codes for CASTKDREFAGELFF.

At least ten counts were recorded for this clonotype. The V gene is TRBV20-1, the J gene TRBJ2-7; D call uncertain. This CDR3 has 14 amino acids. CDR1 and CDR2 from the germline V gene are DFQATT and SNEGSKA (reference sequence). The germline V and J ends were trimmed by 6 bases and 5 bases, with 20 bases remaining between them. CDR3 DNA sequence: TGCAGTGCGACAATGTCGGCACAGCCCCACGAGCAGTACTTC. It encodes CSATMSAQPHEQYF.

This clonotype appeared many times. The chain uses TRBV2 and TRBJ2-1, with TRBD2 identical over 15 bases. Germline trimming cut 6 bases from V and 8 bases from J; bases unmatched to any gene: 5. Germline assignment: CDR1 SNHLY and CDR2 FYNNEI. The CDR3 contains 15 residues. CDR3 sequence (DNA): TGTGCCAGCAGCGGACTAGCGGGAGGGCCCCATGAGCAGTTCTTC. It is translated as CASSGLAGGPHEQFF.

This clonotype was observed many times. The chain employs TRBV28 and TRBJ2-2; 12 bases agree with TRBD2. Unmatched junction bases numbered 6, after V lost 6 bases and J lost 1 base. CDR1 is MDHEN, CDR2 SYDVKM, per germline. The CDR3 runs to 17 residues. The DNA for the CDR3 is TGTGCCAGCAGCTTTATACTAGCGGGAGGGAACACCGGGGAGCTGTTTTTT. Protein: CASSFILAGGNTGELFF.

V and J are TRBV5-1 and TRBJ1-2; tentative D call: TRBD1 (5 bases). The CDR3 has 13 residues. Germline values: CDR1 SGHRS, CDR2 YFSETQ. The V and J ends lost 4 bases and 6 bases respectively, with 13 bases between them. The CDR3 sequence is CASSRKRGDGYTF. CDR3 DNA sequence: TGCGCCAGCAGCCGGAAACGAGGGGATGGCTACACCTTC.

The chain links TRBV7-2 to TRBJ2-6; no definite D call. This CDR3 has 15 amino acids. The ends were cut back, 3 bases at V and 3 bases at J, with 9 bases in the middle. Looked up from germline, CDR1 is SGHTA and CDR2 is FQGNSA. The DNA of the CDR3 is TGTGCCAGCAGCTTCGGAGACCTTGGGGCCAACGTCCTGACTTTC. Protein: CASSFGDLGANVLTF.

The gene calls are TRBV15 and TRBJ2-5; D gene ambiguous. The CDR3 contains 13 residues. V was shortened by 3 bases and J by 0 bases, with 5 bases between the two germline ends. Germline V gene lookup returns CDR1 LNHNV and CDR2 YYDKDF (reference sequence). CDR3 loop: CATSRPYQETQYF. The DNA for the CDR3 is TGTGCCACCAGCAGGCCATACCAAGAGACCCAGTACTTC.

This clonotype was counted between two and nine times. The chain carries TRBV30 and TRBJ2-2; D is uncertain. The CDR3 length is 11 residues. Trimming left V 2 bases short and J 4 bases short, with 2 bases between. Germline loops: CDR1 GTSNPN, CDR2 SVGIG (reference sequence). CDR3 in amino acids: CAWSITGELFF. CDR3 nucleotide sequence: TGTGCCTGGAGTATCACCGGGGAGCTGTTTTTT. The full variable domain, in which reference TRBV30 and TRBJ2-2 provide the parts outside the CDR3, is SQTIHQWPATLVQPVGSPLSLECTVEGTSNPNLYWYRQAAGRGLQLLFYSVGIGQISSEVPQNLSASRPQDRQFILSSKKLLLSDSGFYLCAWSITGELFFGEGSRLTVL.

This clonotype was seen at least ten times. The chain uses TRBV10-3 and TRBJ2-7, with 9 bases that match TRBD2. This CDR3 comprises 13 residues. Germline V lookup: CDR1 ENHRY, CDR2 SYGVKD. The ends lost 2 bases at V and 6 bases at J; junction bases unmatched: 2. The CDR3 sequence is CAISEAGGGEQYF. The DNA of the CDR3 is TGTGCCATCAGTGAGGCGGGAGGGGGCGAGCAGTACTTC.